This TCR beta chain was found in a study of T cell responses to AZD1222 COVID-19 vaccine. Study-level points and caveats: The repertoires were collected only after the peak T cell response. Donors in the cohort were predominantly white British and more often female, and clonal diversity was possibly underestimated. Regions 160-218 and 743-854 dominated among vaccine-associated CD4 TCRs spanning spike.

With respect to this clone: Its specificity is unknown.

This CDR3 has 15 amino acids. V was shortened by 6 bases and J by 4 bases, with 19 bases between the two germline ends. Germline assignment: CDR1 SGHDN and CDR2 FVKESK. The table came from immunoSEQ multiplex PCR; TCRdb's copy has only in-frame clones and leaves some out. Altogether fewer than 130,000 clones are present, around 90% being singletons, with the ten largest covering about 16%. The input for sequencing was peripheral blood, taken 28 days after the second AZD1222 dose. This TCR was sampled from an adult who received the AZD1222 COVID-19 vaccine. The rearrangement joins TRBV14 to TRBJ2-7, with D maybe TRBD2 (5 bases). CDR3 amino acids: CASSLRTHPLYEQYF. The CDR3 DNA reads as TGTGCCAGCAGTCTCCGGACTCACCCTTTATACGAGCAGTACTTC.